This entry lists 15 T cell receptor beta chains sequenced from one sample in a study of blood T cell repertoires in COVID-19 (TCRdb year 2020). Library method: the immunoSEQ multiplex PCR assay. TCRdb retrieved this table from immuneACCESS and kept in-frame rearrangements only. Not all clones are present; in checked studies, unresolved V genes account for under half, and no reason is known for the remainder. Counted in this sample were around 150,000 clones; 93% of them appeared once. Roughly 2% of the sample goes to the ten largest clones. The source material was peripheral blood. These receptors all come from an older woman with COVID-19, enrolled during active disease.

V and J are TRBV10-3 and TRBJ2-1; 11 bases fit TRBD2. The CDR3 consists of 15 residues. Looked up from germline, CDR1 is ENHRY and CDR2 is SYGVKD. V trimming: 3 bases; J trimming: 5 bases; junction bases outside the gene matches: 3. The CDR3 bases are TGTGCCATCAGTGACGTACTAGCGGGGGACAATGAGCAGTTCTTC. Its protein is CAISDVLAGDNEQFF.

The chain joins TRBV6-5 to TRBJ2-3; 7 bases map to TRBD2. Trimming took 6 bases from V and 0 from J; bases not matched to a gene: 3. CDR1 is MNHEY, CDR2 SVGAGI, per germline. The CDR3 totals 14 residues. The chain's CDR3 is CASRERGSTDTQYF. Written as DNA, the CDR3 is TGTGCCAGCAGGGAGCGGGGTAGCACAGATACGCAGTATTTT.

The chain has TRBV7-9 and TRBJ1-1; possible D gene TRBD1, 6 bases. Germline CDR1 and CDR2: SEHNR and FQNEAQ (reference sequence). Deletions cut 1 base from V and 4 bases from J, with 13 bases between. The CDR3 extends over 15 amino acids. The CDR3 DNA reads TGTGCCAGCAGCTTAGTCCAGGGGAAGGGCACTGAAGCTTTCTTT. This gives the protein CASSLVQGKGTEAFF.

The chain recombines TRBV7-2 with TRBJ1-1; unclear D gene. Germline V lookup: CDR1 SGHTA, CDR2 FQGNSA. This CDR3 comprises 14 residues. V was trimmed by 5 bases and J by 4 bases, leaving 14 bases between them. CDR3 DNA sequence: TGTGCCAGCAGCCCTATATCCGGGGTCACTGAAGCTTTCTTT. As protein: CASSPISGVTEAFF.

V and J are TRBV6-6 and TRBJ1-1; D may be TRBD1 (5 bases). This CDR3 region has 14 residues. Germline CDR1 reads MNHNY; CDR2 reads SVGAGI (reference sequence). V lost 5 bases, J lost 0 bases, and 10 bases lay in between. CDR3 in amino acids: CASSNDRMNTEAFF. DNA of the CDR3: TGTGCCAGCAGTAATGACAGAATGAACACTGAAGCTTTCTTT.

The chain joins TRBV18 to TRBJ1-2, with TRBD1 matching 7 bases. Germline V CDR1 and CDR2: KGHSH, LQKENI. The CDR3 totals 16 residues. V gave up 3 bases and J gave up 6 bases; unmatched junction bases: 13. CDR3 region: CASSPRPGTDWNGYTF. In nucleotides, the CDR3 is TGTGCCAGCTCACCTCGACCCGGGACAGATTGGAATGGCTACACCTTC.

The chain uses TRBV30 and TRBJ1-1; D perhaps matches TRBD1 (5 bases). Trimming stripped 4 bases from V and 5 bases from J, with 14 bases between. This CDR3 is built from 13 residues. Germline-derived CDR1 and CDR2 are GTSNPN and SVGIG (reference sequence). The CDR3 loop reads CAWIGQGGTEAFF. CDR3 coding DNA: TGTGCCTGGATAGGTCAGGGAGGGACTGAAGCTTTCTTT.

The chain is built from TRBV7-9 and TRBJ2-1; 11 nucleotides match TRBD1. The CDR3 contains 16 residues. Germline V CDR1 and CDR2: SEHNR, FQNEAQ (reference sequence). With 4 bases clipped from V and 7 bases from J, the junction kept 9 bases outside the gene matches. The CDR3 sequence: CASSYERDRGLNEQFF. The CDR3 DNA reads as TGTGCCAGCAGCTACGAACGGGACAGGGGGTTGAATGAGCAGTTCTTC.

The chain uses TRBV21-1 and TRBJ1-4; the table assigns TRBD1, which was not confirmed against the DNA. TRBV21-1 is tagged as a pseudogene. This CDR3 has 20 residues. The CDR3 DNA sequence: TGTGCCAGCACCATCGGGCTATGGGACAGGGAGGGGGGAAGTAATGAAAAACTGTTTTTT. Translating it yields CASTIGLWDREGGSNEKLFF.

The chain uses TRBV30 and TRBJ2-7; 11 bases match TRBD1. This CDR3 comprises 13 residues. The germline CDR1 and CDR2 sequences are GTSNPN and SVGIG (reference sequence). Trimming took 4 bases from V and 6 from J; bases not matched to a gene: 5. CDR3 coding DNA: TGTGCCTGGAATGGGGGACAGGGGGGCGAGCAGTACTTC. The encoded protein is CAWNGGQGGEQYF. Full variable domain (remainder filled in from reference TRBV30 and TRBJ2-7): SQTIHQWPATLVQPVGSPLSLECTVEGTSNPNLYWYRQAAGRGLQLLFYSVGIGQISSEVPQNLSASRPQDRQFILSSKKLLLSDSGFYLCAWNGGQGGEQYFGPGTRLTVT.

The chain uses TRBV3-1 (or the pseudogene TRBV3-2) and TRBJ1-6, with unresolved D. V was shortened by 4 bases and J by 11 bases, with 21 bases between the two germline ends. The CDR3 loop spans 16 amino acids. Per the germline V gene, CDR1 is LGHDT and CDR2 is YNNKEL (reference sequence). CDR3 amino acids: CASSPKGRTSAAPLHF. CDR3 sequence (DNA): TGTGCCAGCAGCCCCAAGGGCCGGACTTCGGCGGCACCCCTCCACTTT.

The rearrangement joins TRBV18 to TRBJ1-4; 7 bases agree with TRBD1. The V gene end was trimmed by 2 bases and the J gene end by 8 bases; junction bases not matched to a gene: 8. Looked up from germline, CDR1 is KGHSH and CDR2 is LQKENI. The CDR3 has 15 residues. DNA for the CDR3: TGTGCCAGCTCACCATCTGGACAGGTCCTAGAAAAACTGTTTTTT. Its translation is CASSPSGQVLEKLFF.

V and J are TRBV14 and TRBJ1-6, with D uncertain. V lost 0 bases and J lost 5, with 11 bases in between. The CDR3 is 16 amino acids. Germline V CDR1 and CDR2: SGHDN, FVKESK. In nucleotides, the CDR3 is TGTGCCAGCAGCCAAGATCTCCTACTTAATAATTCACCCCTCCACTTT. Its protein product is CASSQDLLLNNSPLHF.

The J gene is TRBJ2-7, the V gene TRBV2; TRBD1 matches at 9 bases. The V gene's germline CDR1 is SNHLY and CDR2 FYNNEI. The J segment lost 5 bases and the V segment lost 4 bases, leaving 6 bases of the junction unmatched. The CDR3 loop spans 14 amino acids. This CDR3 reads CASSADRGIDEQYF. In nucleotides, the CDR3 is TGTGCCAGCAGTGCGGACAGGGGCATAGACGAGCAGTACTTC.

The chain links TRBV23-1 to TRBJ1-2; TRBD1 is a possible D gene (5 bases). TRBV23-1 qualifies as an ORF whose function is uncertain. V was shortened by 4 bases and J by 8 bases, with 26 bases between the two germline ends. The CDR3 extends over 17 amino acids. The CDR3 is CASSLNASRDGHLGYTF. In DNA form, the CDR3 reads TGCGCCAGCAGTCTCAACGCCTCCAGGGATGGCCACTTGGGCTACACCTTC.